A few counts support the clone carrying this TCR beta chain. Antigen specificity is unknown. The source of the sample is a study of cytomegalovirus exposure and HLA in healthy donors. Turning to the study itself: From donors who were HLA-typed, an early data release held 80 million or so unique TCRs.

Trimming left V 5 bases short and J 3 bases short, with 14 bases between. Germline V CDR1 and CDR2: SGHNT, YENEEA. This CDR3 has 16 residues. PCR was performed using 60 Vbeta and 13 Jbeta primers. The table came from immunoSEQ multiplex PCR; TCRdb's copy has only in-frame clones and leaves some out. The data contain around 120,000 clones, approximately 72% of them singletons. Study results and caveats: In all likelihood, a cluster of highly shared sequence variants was a sequencing artifact. Sequencing depth roughly uniform across donors was assumed in presence/absence analyses.

This TCR was recovered from a woman aged 50 to 60 in good health and CMV-seropositive. V is TRBV11-3 and J is TRBJ1-6; D is perhaps TRBD1 (5 bases). Sequenced input: PBMCs. Here the CDR3 DNA reads TGTGCCAGCAGCAGTGGAGGGGTGGTCTATAATTCACCCCTCCACTTT. Its protein is CASSSGGVVYNSPLHF.